The 8 T cell receptor beta chains below come from one sample, sequenced in a study of T cells in Graves' hyperthyroidism and ophthalmopathy. Researchers amplified the TCR beta CDR3 regions from RNA transcripts. A set of HTBI primers served as the primers for a first-round RT-PCR of the TCR CDR3. TCRdb redid the calling of the multiplex PCR reads with MiXCR, one entry per CDR3 protein. The table lists under 550,000 distinct CDR3 sequences, roughly an eighth of them singletons. Source material: blood. Receptors were obtained from a woman between 18 and 29 years old with Graves' hyperthyroidism.

CDR3 in amino acids: CASTGGGPDTQYF. In DNA, the CDR3 is TGCGCCAGCACTGGAGGGGGGCCAGATACGCAGTATTTT. The gene calls are TRBV10-2 and TRBJ2-3; the D gene could be TRBD1 or TRBD2 (6 bases each). The length of the CDR3 is 13 residues. Per the germline V gene, CDR1 is WSHSY and CDR2 is SAAADI. V lost 7 bases and J lost 4, with 12 bases in between.

This clonotype was found many times. This chain links TRBV30 with TRBJ1-1, with a possible D match to TRBD1 (6 bases). Germline loops: CDR1 GTSNPN, CDR2 SVGIG (reference sequence). V shed 7 bases and J shed 4 bases, with 13 bases lying between them. The CDR3 runs to 12 residues. Written as DNA, the CDR3 is TGTGCCTCGGACAGAGGGGCCACTGAAGCTTTCTTT. Its translation is CASDRGATEAFF. Looking up the rest from reference TRBV30 and TRBJ1-1 gives the full variable domain: SQTIHQWPATLVQPVGSPLSLECTVEGTSNPNLYWYRQAAGRGLQLLFYSVGIGQISSEVPQNLSASRPQDRQFILSSKKLLLSDSGFYLCASDRGATEAFFGQGTRLTVV.

This clonotype was picked up many times. The rearrangement joins TRBV2 to TRBJ2-1, with 7 bases fitting TRBD2. V shed 9 bases and J 6 bases; nucleotides not matched to a gene: 2. Germline lookup yields CDR1 SNHLY and CDR2 FYNNEI. The CDR3 contains 11 residues. Here the CDR3 reads CARRLANEQFF. CDR3 DNA: TGTGCCAGACGACTAGCCAATGAGCAGTTCTTC. The complete variable domain, with remaining parts taken from reference TRBV2 and TRBJ2-1, reads EPEVTQTPSHQVTQMGQEVILRCVPISNHLYFYWYRQILGQKVEFLVSFYNNEISEKSEIFDDQFSVERPDGSNFTLKIRSTKLEDSAMYFCARRLANEQFFGPGTRLTVL.

This clonotype has just a few counts. The chain couples TRBV9 to TRBJ2-1, with D unresolved. Trimming took off 1 base at V and 3 bases at J, with 14 bases between the two ends. CDR1 and CDR2 from the germline V gene are SGDLS and YYNGEE. This CDR3 is built from 16 residues. The chain's CDR3 is CASSVRPDGDYNEQFF. CDR3 DNA: TGTGCCAGCAGCGTAAGACCGGACGGAGACTACAATGAGCAGTTCTTC.

This clonotype was seen repeatedly, ten times or more. The rearrangement links TRBV29-1 to TRBJ2-1; D might be TRBD2 (6 bases). Trimming shortened V by 4 bases and J by 8 bases, and 9 bases separated the two germline ends. Looked up from germline, CDR1 is SQVTM and CDR2 is ANQGSEA. The CDR3 consists of 11 residues. The CDR3 nucleotides read TGCAGCGTTGGAGGAGGGTATGAGCAGTTCTTC. Amino acids: CSVGGGYEQFF.

The sample holds many counts of this clonotype. The chain uses TRBV28 and TRBJ2-7; D tentatively fits TRBD1 or TRBD2 (5 bases each). V shed 5 bases and J shed 2 bases, with 19 bases lying between them. The length of the CDR3 is 16 residues. Germline CDR1 is MDHEN and CDR2 is SYDVKM. The CDR3 region is CASSLTGTPRPYEQYF. The CDR3 DNA reads as TGTGCCAGCAGTCTCACCGGGACGCCGCGACCCTACGAGCAGTACTTC.

This chain connects TRBV7-9 to TRBJ2-7, with D possibly being TRBD1 or TRBD2 (5 bases each). Deletions cut 1 base from V and 6 bases from J, with 10 bases between. This CDR3 has 13 residues. Germline assignment: CDR1 SEHNR and CDR2 FQNEAQ (reference sequence). In nucleotides, the CDR3 is TGTGCCAGCAGCTTAGGGGGGATCGTCGAGCAGTACTTC. Its translation is CASSLGGIVEQYF.

Many counts were recorded for this clonotype. This rearrangement joins TRBV20-1 to TRBJ2-5; 9 bases match TRBD2. In germline, CDR1 is DFQATT, CDR2 SNEGSKA (reference sequence). The CDR3 sequence is 15 residues long. The V and J ends lost 7 bases and 3 bases, in that order; junction bases with no gene match: 12. CDR3 amino acids: CSVNLAGGLEETQYF. The CDR3 DNA is TGCAGTGTCAATCTGGCGGGAGGGCTGGAAGAGACCCAGTACTTC.